The next 27 T cell receptor beta chains were all read from a single sample in a study of control samples from healthy donors and cancer patients (TCRdb year 2020). Libraries were made using the immunoSEQ multiplex PCR assay. TCRdb stores this immuneACCESS table with in-frame sequences only. Part of the clones is absent; in the studies checked, under half of the shortfall reflects unresolved V genes, and no reason is known for the rest. For this sample there are around 89,000 clones; roughly four fifths appear just once. The ten largest clones take up about 9.8% of the sample. The sample was blood. Source of these receptors: a woman aged 55 to 70 in good health.

The chain carries TRBV5-1 and TRBJ2-5, with D perhaps TRBD2 (6 bases). The CDR3 contains 15 residues. Germline-derived CDR1 and CDR2 are SGHRS and YFSETQ. The V end was cut by 0 bases, the J end by 3 bases, with 12 bases between. The CDR3 DNA is TGCGCCAGCAGCTTGGGGGCTAGCGAGAAAGAGACCCAGTACTTC. Its translation: CASSLGASEKETQYF.

The chain employs TRBV28 and TRBJ2-7, with 12 bases matching TRBD2. Unmatched junction bases numbered 6, after V lost 5 bases and J lost 4 bases. This CDR3 contains 15 residues. Germline assignment: CDR1 MDHEN and CDR2 SYDVKM. The CDR3 coding sequence is TGTGCCAGCAGTCCATGGACTAGCGGGAAATACGAGCAGTACTTC. Amino acid sequence: CASSPWTSGKYEQYF. Filled out from reference TRBV28 and TRBJ2-7, the complete variable domain reads DVKVTQSSRYLVKRTGEKVFLECVQDMDHENMFWYRQDPGLGLRLIYFSYDVKMKEKGDIPEGYSVSREKKERFSLILESASTNQTSMYLCASSPWTSGKYEQYFGPGTRLTVT.

The rearrangement links TRBV7-2 to TRBJ2-2; TRBD1 aligns across 8 bases. The CDR3 consists of 15 residues. Trimming at V came to 4 bases and at J to 4 bases, leaving 5 bases not matched to a gene. The germline V gene encodes CDR1 SGHTA and CDR2 FQGNSA. DNA of the CDR3: TGTGCCAGCAGCTACGGACAGGGTGGCACCGGGGAGCTGTTTTTT. This translates into CASSYGQGGTGELFF.

The chain recombines TRBV24-1 with TRBJ2-5; TRBD2 agrees at 9 bases. Germline V gene lookup returns CDR1 KGHDR and CDR2 SFDVKD. The CDR3 is made up of 13 amino acids. V shed 9 bases and J 5 bases; nucleotides not matched to a gene: 6. CDR3 amino acids: CATAGGHLETQYF. The CDR3 DNA is TGTGCCACCGCGGGGGGGCATTTGGAGACCCAGTACTTC.

CDR3 in DNA: TGTGCCAGCAGCCAAGATAAGGGCGGGGGGGTACAAGAGACCCAGTACTTC. Protein: CASSQDKGGGVQETQYF. This rearrangement joins TRBV3-1 (or the pseudogene TRBV3-2) to TRBJ2-5; 9 bases match TRBD2. V gave up 0 bases and J gave up 2 bases; unmatched junction bases: 7. The CDR3 spans 17 residues. Germline assignment: CDR1 LGHDT and CDR2 YNNKEL (reference sequence).

V gene TRBV9 combines with J gene TRBJ1-3; no reliable D call. The CDR3 contains 15 residues. Trimming left V 4 bases short and J 0 bases short, with 11 bases between. The germline V gene has CDR1 SGDLS and CDR2 YYNGEE. The CDR3 reads CASSYNSLSGNTIYF. DNA of the CDR3: TGTGCCAGCAGCTATAATTCCCTCTCTGGAAACACCATATATTTT.

The chain has TRBV5-1 and TRBJ1-1; D remains unclear. Germline V CDR1 and CDR2: SGHRS, YFSETQ. V lost 1 base to trimming and J lost 1 base, with 8 bases between them. This CDR3 comprises 14 residues. CDR3 loop: CASSLQTSNTEAFF. In DNA, the CDR3 is TGCGCCAGCAGCTTGCAGACATCGAACACTGAAGCTTTCTTT.

V and J are TRBV7-6 and TRBJ2-7; 12 bases agree with TRBD1. Unmatched junction bases numbered 10, after V lost 5 bases and J lost 5 bases. The CDR3 runs to 16 residues. Germline V CDR1 and CDR2: SGHVS, FNYEAQ. In DNA, the CDR3 is TGTGCCAGCAGCACCCGGGACAGGGGGCTTCTGCACGAGCAGTACTTC. It specifies CASSTRDRGLLHEQYF.

This clone was detected only once. The CDR3 DNA reads TGCGCCAGCAGCTTAGACGGACAGGGCCGGAGCTCTGGAAACACCATATATTTT. Amino acids: CASSLDGQGRSSGNTIYF. This chain uses TRBV5-1 with TRBJ1-3, with TRBD1 matching 8 bases. V shed 2 bases, J shed 0 bases, and the junction held 10 bases outside the gene matches. In germline, CDR1 is SGHRS, CDR2 YFSETQ. This CDR3 contains 18 residues.

The chain couples TRBV18 to TRBJ1-2; D is ambiguous. This CDR3 contains 13 residues. Trimming shortened V by 1 base and J by 6 bases, and 9 bases separated the two germline ends. Germline V gives CDR1 KGHSH, CDR2 LQKENI. CDR3 protein: CASSPLNSDGYTF. The CDR3, as DNA: TGTGCCAGCTCACCACTGAACAGTGATGGCTACACCTTC.

The rearrangement uses TRBV10-3 and TRBJ2-7; TRBD1 agrees at 7 bases. Per the germline V gene, CDR1 is ENHRY and CDR2 is SYGVKD. The CDR3 spans 13 residues. After removal of 6 bases from V and 3 bases from J, the junction contained 5 bases not matched to a gene. Here the CDR3 reads CAIRGQKGYEQYF. Written as DNA, the CDR3 is TGTGCCATCAGGGGACAGAAGGGCTACGAGCAGTACTTC.

This clone was picked up one time. CDR3 bases: TGTGCCAGCAGAGGTGCCTATAGCAATCAGCCCCAGCATTTT. Amino acids: CASRGAYSNQPQHF. The chain carries TRBV28 and TRBJ1-5, with D unclear. The CDR3 has 14 amino acids. V lost 6 bases and J lost 0, with 9 bases in between. The germline CDR1 and CDR2 sequences are MDHEN and SYDVKM.

The chain combines TRBV28 with TRBJ1-4; possible D gene TRBD1, 6 bases. From germline, CDR1 is MDHEN and CDR2 SYDVKM. The CDR3 is 14 residues long. The V end was cut by 3 bases, the J end by 8 bases, with 13 bases between. The CDR3 nucleotides are TGTGCCAGCAGTTTTTGGGGGGGCGACGAAAAACTGTTTTTT. Translated: CASSFWGGDEKLFF.

CDR3 region: CASSVLGSEAFF. In DNA form, the CDR3 reads TGTGCCAGCAGTGTGCTGGGGTCGGAAGCTTTCTTT. The V gene is TRBV2, the J gene TRBJ1-1; no firm D call. The CDR3 runs 12 residues. The germline V and J ends were trimmed by 4 bases and 8 bases, with 11 bases remaining between them. Per germline, CDR1 SNHLY and CDR2 FYNNEI.

The chain is built from TRBV10-3 and TRBJ2-5; 8 nucleotides agree with TRBD1. Losses at the gene ends were 5 bases for V and 4 bases for J; bases not matched to a gene: 3. Germline values: CDR1 ENHRY, CDR2 SYGVKD. CDR3 size: 13 residues. CDR3 region: CAISPGGGETQYF. CDR3 coding DNA: TGTGCCATCAGTCCAGGGGGCGGAGAGACCCAGTACTTC.

The chain uses TRBV9 and TRBJ1-3; possibly TRBD1 for D (5 bases). Trimming removed 3 bases at V and 3 bases at J, with 13 bases between. This CDR3 contains 15 residues. From germline, CDR1 is SGDLS and CDR2 YYNGEE. CDR3 residues: CASSASGGVGNTIYF. Here the CDR3 DNA reads TGTGCCAGCAGCGCTAGTGGGGGAGTTGGAAACACCATATATTTT.

The chain joins TRBV7-2 to TRBJ1-1; D is possibly TRBD1 (5 bases). The germline gives CDR1 SGHTA, CDR2 FQGNSA. CDR3 size: 15 residues. V dropped 2 bases and J dropped 7 bases, with 17 bases sitting between them. CDR3 in amino acids: CASSLNAGSFLEAFF. CDR3 nucleotides: TGTGCCAGCAGCTTAAACGCAGGGTCTTTTCTTGAAGCTTTCTTT.

This clone was counted once. The genes are TRBV7-9 and TRBJ1-1, with D possibly being TRBD1 (6 bases). The CDR3 contains 14 residues. The ends were cut back, 3 bases at V and 1 base at J, with 9 bases in the middle. Germline lookup yields CDR1 SEHNR and CDR2 FQNEAQ (reference sequence). The CDR3 here is CASSFTGTNTEAFF. The CDR3 bases are TGTGCCAGCAGCTTTACAGGGACGAACACTGAAGCTTTCTTT.

This sequence joins TRBV7-2 and TRBJ1-2; D ambiguous. This CDR3 is 14 amino acids long. V shed 5 bases and J shed 4 bases, with 14 bases lying between them. The germline V gene encodes CDR1 SGHTA and CDR2 FQGNSA. CDR3 loop: CASSPDFRPYGYTF. The CDR3 region has the DNA TGTGCCAGCAGCCCCGACTTCCGGCCCTATGGCTACACCTTC. Looking up the rest from reference TRBV7-2 and TRBJ1-2 gives the full variable domain: GAGVSQSPSNKVTEKGKDVELRCDPISGHTALYWYRQSLGQGLEFLIYFQGNSAPDKSGLPSDRFSAERTGGSVSTLTIQRTQQEDSAVYLCASSPDFRPYGYTFGSGTRLTVV.

V usage is TRBV6-4 and J usage is TRBJ2-5, with 7 bases that match TRBD1. Losses at the gene ends were 6 bases for V and 5 bases for J; bases not matched to a gene: 12. The CDR3 runs 15 residues. Germline V gene sequence: CDR1 MRHNA, CDR2 SNTAGT. The DNA for the CDR3 is TGTGCCAGCAGCCCCACTGACAGGGAGTGGGAGACCCAGTACTTC. This encodes CASSPTDREWETQYF.

The V call is TRBV5-1, the J call TRBJ2-7, with D perhaps being TRBD1 or TRBD2 (6 bases each). The CDR3 has 15 amino acids. Germline V gene lookup returns CDR1 SGHRS and CDR2 YFSETQ. V lost 0 bases and J 0 bases, leaving 10 bases between the germline ends. This CDR3 reads CASSLVGGSSYEQYF. The CDR3 coding sequence is TGCGCCAGCAGCTTGGTGGGGGGCAGCTCCTACGAGCAGTACTTC.

The CDR3, as DNA: TGTGCCAGTAGTCCGGGGGTCGGAGGAGAGACCCAGTACTTC. Its protein product is CASSPGVGGETQYF. The genes are TRBV19 and TRBJ2-5, with a possible D match to TRBD2 (6 bases). The ends were cut back, 5 bases at V and 4 bases at J, with 14 bases in the middle. Germline assignment: CDR1 LNHDA and CDR2 SQIVND (reference sequence). The length of the CDR3 is 14 residues.

The chain is built from TRBV10-1 and TRBJ1-1; a weak D match, TRBD1 (6 bases). Trimming stripped 6 bases from V and 1 base from J, with 9 bases between. Germline loops: CDR1 WNHNN, CDR2 SYGVQD (reference sequence). The length of the CDR3 is 13 residues. The CDR3 loop is CASRADRNTEAFF. In nucleotides, the CDR3 is TGCGCCAGCAGGGCGGACAGGAACACTGAAGCTTTCTTT.

The chain links TRBV3-1 (or the pseudogene TRBV3-2) to TRBJ1-5, with D possibly matching TRBD1 (6 bases). This CDR3 region has 14 residues. The V gene lost 1 base and the J gene lost 4 bases, with 8 bases spanning the gap. Germline loops: CDR1 LGHDT, CDR2 YNNKEL (reference sequence). CDR3 sequence (DNA): TGTGCCAGCAGCCAAGTACAGGGAAATCAGCCCCAGCATTTT. Residues: CASSQVQGNQPQHF.

V and J are TRBV19 and TRBJ1-5; no clear D gene. The CDR3 contains 14 residues. V was clipped by 5 bases and J by 11 bases, with 19 bases between them. Looked up from germline, CDR1 is LNHDA and CDR2 is SQIVND (reference sequence). CDR3 region: CASSLLSDMTAQHF. CDR3 coding DNA: TGTGCCAGTAGTCTCTTATCCGACATGACGGCCCAGCATTTT.

This chain joins TRBV27 and TRBJ1-4; TRBD1 is a possible D gene (5 bases). The CDR3 consists of 14 residues. Germline values: CDR1 MNHEY, CDR2 SMNVEV (reference sequence). The V end was cut by 4 bases, the J end by 10 bases, with 16 bases between. This CDR3 reads CASSSAGATGKLFF. The CDR3 nucleotides are TGTGCCAGCAGTTCGGCCGGGGCCACGGGAAAACTGTTTTTT.

V usage is TRBV7-9 and J usage is TRBJ1-4; D is undetermined. Germline assignment: CDR1 SEHNR and CDR2 FQNEAQ (reference sequence). The CDR3 covers 14 residues. Trimming took off 5 bases at V and 0 bases at J, with 7 bases between the two ends. The CDR3 nucleotides are TGTGCCAGCAGCCTTGGGGCAACTAATGAAAAACTGTTTTTT. This encodes CASSLGATNEKLFF. Supplemented by reference TRBV7-9 and TRBJ1-4, the full variable domain reads DTGVSQNPRHKITKRGQNVTFRCDPISEHNRLYWYRQTLGQGPEFLTYFQNEAQLEKSRLLSDRFSAERPKGSFSTLEIQRTEQGDSAMYLCASSLGATNEKLFFGSGTQLSVL.